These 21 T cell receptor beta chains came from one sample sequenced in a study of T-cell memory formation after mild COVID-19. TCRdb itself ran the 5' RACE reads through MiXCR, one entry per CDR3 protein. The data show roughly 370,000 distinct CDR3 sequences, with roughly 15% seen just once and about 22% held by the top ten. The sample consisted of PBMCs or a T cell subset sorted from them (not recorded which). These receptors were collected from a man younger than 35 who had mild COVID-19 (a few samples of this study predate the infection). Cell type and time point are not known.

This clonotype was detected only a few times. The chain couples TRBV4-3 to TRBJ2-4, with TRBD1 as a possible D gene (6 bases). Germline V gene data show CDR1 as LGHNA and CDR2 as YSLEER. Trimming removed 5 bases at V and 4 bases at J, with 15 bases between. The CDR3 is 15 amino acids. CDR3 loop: CASSSQTGSKNIQYF. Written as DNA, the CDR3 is TGCGCCAGCAGCTCACAGACAGGCTCAAAAAACATTCAGTACTTC.

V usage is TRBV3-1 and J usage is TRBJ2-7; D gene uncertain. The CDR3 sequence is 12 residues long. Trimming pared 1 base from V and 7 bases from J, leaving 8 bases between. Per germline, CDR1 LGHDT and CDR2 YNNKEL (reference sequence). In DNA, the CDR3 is TGTGCCAGCAGCCAAGGGCATGGGGAGCAGTACGTC. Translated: CASSQGHGEQYV.

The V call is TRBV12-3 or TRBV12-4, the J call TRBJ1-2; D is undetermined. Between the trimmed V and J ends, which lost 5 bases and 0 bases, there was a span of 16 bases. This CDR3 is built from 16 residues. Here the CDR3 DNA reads TGTGCCAGCAGTCGACAACTAAGGACTACTAACTATGGCTACACCTTC. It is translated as CASSRQLRTTNYGYTF.

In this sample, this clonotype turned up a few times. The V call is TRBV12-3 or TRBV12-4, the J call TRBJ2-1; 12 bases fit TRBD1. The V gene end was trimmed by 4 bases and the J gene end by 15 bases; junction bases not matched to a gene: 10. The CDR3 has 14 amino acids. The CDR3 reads CASSSSGTGGRAFF. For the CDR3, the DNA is TGTGCCAGCAGTTCATCCGGGACAGGGGGCCGGGCGTTCTTC.

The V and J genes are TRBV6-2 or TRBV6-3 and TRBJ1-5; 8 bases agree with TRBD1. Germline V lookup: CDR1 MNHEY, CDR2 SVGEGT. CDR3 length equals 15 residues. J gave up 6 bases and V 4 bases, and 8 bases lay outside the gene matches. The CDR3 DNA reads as TGTGCCAGCAGTTCGGACGGGACAGGAGGTCAGCCCCAGCATTTT. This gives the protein CASSSDGTGGQPQHF.

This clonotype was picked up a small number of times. As DNA, the CDR3 is TGTGCCAGCAGTTACCCCGGCTACGAGCAGTACTTC. Encoded protein: CASSYPGYEQYF. This chain joins TRBV6-2 or TRBV6-3 and TRBJ2-7; no definite D call. Trimming shortened V by 2 bases and J by 3 bases, and 5 bases separated the two germline ends. The length of the CDR3 is 12 residues. Looked up from germline, CDR1 is MNHEY and CDR2 is SVGEGT.

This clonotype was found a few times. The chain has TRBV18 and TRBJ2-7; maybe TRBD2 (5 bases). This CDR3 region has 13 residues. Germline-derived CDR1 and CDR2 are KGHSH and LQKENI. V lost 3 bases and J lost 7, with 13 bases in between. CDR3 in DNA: TGTGCCAGCTCACCGGCTGGTCGAGGGGAGCAGTACTTC. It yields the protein CASSPAGRGEQYF. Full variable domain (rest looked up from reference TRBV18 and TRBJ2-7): NAGVMQNPRHLVRRRGQEARLRCSPMKGHSHVYWYRQLPEEGLKFMVYLQKENIIDESGMPKERFSAEFPKEGPSILRIQQVVRGDSAAYFCASSPAGRGEQYFGPGTRLTVT.

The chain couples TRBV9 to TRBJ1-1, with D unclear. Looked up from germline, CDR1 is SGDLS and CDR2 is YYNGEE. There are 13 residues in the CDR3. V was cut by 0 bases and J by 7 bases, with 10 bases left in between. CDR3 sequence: CASSVGHSGEAFF. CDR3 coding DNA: TGTGCCAGCAGCGTAGGACACTCCGGTGAAGCTTTCTTT.

This CDR3 is CASSLDSVAGSPLHF. The CDR3 bases are TGTGCCAGCAGCTTAGACTCTGTGGCTGGGTCACCCCTCCACTTT. J is TRBJ1-6 and V is TRBV7-9; D is unclear. The length of the CDR3 is 15 residues. Trimming took off 1 base at V and 10 bases at J, with 14 bases between the two ends. CDR1 SEHNR and CDR2 FQNEAQ come from the germline V gene (reference sequence).

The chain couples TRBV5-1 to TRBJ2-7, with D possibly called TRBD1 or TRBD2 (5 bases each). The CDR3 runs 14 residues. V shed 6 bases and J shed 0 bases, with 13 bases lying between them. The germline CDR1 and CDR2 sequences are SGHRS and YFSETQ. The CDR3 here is CASTRDLSSYEQYF. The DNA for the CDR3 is TGCGCCAGCACAAGGGACCTTAGCTCCTACGAGCAGTACTTC.

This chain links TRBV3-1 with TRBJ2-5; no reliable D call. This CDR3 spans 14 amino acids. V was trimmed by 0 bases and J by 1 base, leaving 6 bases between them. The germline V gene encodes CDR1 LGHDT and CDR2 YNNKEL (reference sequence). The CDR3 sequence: CASSQDAVQETQYF. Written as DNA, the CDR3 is TGTGCCAGCAGCCAAGATGCAGTCCAAGAGACCCAGTACTTC.

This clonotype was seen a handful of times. The CDR3 loop reads CASSSNAGTGLKTQYF. The CDR3 DNA reads TGTGCCAGCAGCTCTAATGCCGGGACAGGGCTGAAGACCCAGTACTTC. The J gene is TRBJ2-5, the V gene TRBV7-2, with TRBD1 identical over 9 bases. Germline assignment: CDR1 SGHTA and CDR2 FQGNSA. J gave up 6 bases and V 4 bases, and 12 bases lay outside the gene matches. The CDR3 runs to 16 residues.

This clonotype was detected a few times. CDR3 nucleotides: TGCGCCAGCAGCCAAGATCGACAGCTTTACAATGAGCAGTTCTTC. Amino acids: CASSQDRQLYNEQFF. V is TRBV4-1 and J is TRBJ2-1, with a weak D call TRBD1 (5 bases). Germline assignment: CDR1 MGHRA and CDR2 YSYEKL. V shed 0 bases and J shed 4 bases, with 10 bases lying between them. This CDR3 comprises 15 residues.

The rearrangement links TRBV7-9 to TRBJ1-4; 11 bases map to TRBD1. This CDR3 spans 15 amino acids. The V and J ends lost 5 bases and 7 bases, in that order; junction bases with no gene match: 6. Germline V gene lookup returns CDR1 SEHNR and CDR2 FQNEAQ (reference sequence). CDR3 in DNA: TGTGCCAGCAGCCATACCGGGACAGGGGGTGAAAAACTGTTTTTT. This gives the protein CASSHTGTGGEKLFF.

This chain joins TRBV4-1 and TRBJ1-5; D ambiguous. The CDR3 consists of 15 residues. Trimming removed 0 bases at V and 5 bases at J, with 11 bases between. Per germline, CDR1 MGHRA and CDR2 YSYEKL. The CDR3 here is CASSQDEDDYQPQHF. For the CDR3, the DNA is TGCGCCAGCAGCCAAGACGAAGACGACTATCAGCCCCAGCATTTT.

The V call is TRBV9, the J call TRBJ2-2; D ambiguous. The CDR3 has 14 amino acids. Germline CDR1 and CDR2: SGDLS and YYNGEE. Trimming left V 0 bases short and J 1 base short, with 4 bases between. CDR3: CASSVARNTGELFF. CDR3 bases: TGTGCCAGCAGCGTAGCCAGGAACACCGGGGAGCTGTTTTTT.

CDR3 nucleotides: TGTGCCAGCAGCCCACCGACTCAGGGGGTCAATGAGCAGTTCTTC. It codes for CASSPPTQGVNEQFF. The gene calls are TRBV7-6 and TRBJ2-1; 7 nucleotides align to TRBD1. The CDR3 loop spans 15 amino acids. CDR1 and CDR2 (germline): SGHVS, FNYEAQ. Trimming cost V 5 bases and J 6 bases; bases outside gene matches: 10.

The CDR3 DNA is TGCGCCAGCAGCGCCATCACTAGCGGGGGTAGCAATGAGCAGTTCTTC. The encoded protein is CASSAITSGGSNEQFF. The chain has TRBV4-1 and TRBJ2-1, with 11 bases that match TRBD2. This CDR3 region has 16 residues. Looked up from germline, CDR1 is MGHRA and CDR2 is YSYEKL. J was trimmed by 6 bases and V by 5 bases; bases with no gene match: 9.

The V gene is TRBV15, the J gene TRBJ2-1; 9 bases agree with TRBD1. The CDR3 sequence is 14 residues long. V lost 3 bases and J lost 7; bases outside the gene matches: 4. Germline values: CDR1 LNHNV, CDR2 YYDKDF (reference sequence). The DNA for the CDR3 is TGTGCCACCAGCAGTGGACAGGGGTGGAATGAGCAGTTCTTC. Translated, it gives CATSSGQGWNEQFF.

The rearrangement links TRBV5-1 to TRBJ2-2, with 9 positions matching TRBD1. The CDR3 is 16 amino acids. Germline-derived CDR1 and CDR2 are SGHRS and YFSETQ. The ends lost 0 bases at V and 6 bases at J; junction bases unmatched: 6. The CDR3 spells CASSLVQDRGAGELFF. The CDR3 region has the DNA TGCGCCAGCAGCTTGGTCCAGGACAGGGGTGCCGGGGAGCTGTTTTTT.

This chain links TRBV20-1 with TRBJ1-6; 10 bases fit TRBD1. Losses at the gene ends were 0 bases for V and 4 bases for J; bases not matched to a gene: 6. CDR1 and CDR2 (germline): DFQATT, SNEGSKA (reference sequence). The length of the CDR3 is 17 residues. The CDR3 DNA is TGCAGTGCTAGAGATGGGGACAGGGGACTTTATAATTCACCCCTCCACTTT. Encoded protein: CSARDGDRGLYNSPLHF.